This entry is about one T cell receptor beta chain. Germline CDR1 reads SGHTA; CDR2 reads FQGNSA. V was trimmed by 6 bases and J by 8 bases, leaving 15 bases between them. This CDR3 contains 13 residues. The data were produced by immunoSEQ multiplex PCR, yet TCRdb's version contains in-frame clones alone and is incomplete. The profile covers around 25,000 clones, with over 75% appearing a single time and 2.5% to 3.5% taken by the ten largest. This entry belongs to a study of PD-1 blockade in classical Hodgkin lymphoma. Time point given: cycle 4 day 1 (C4D1), after five to seven weeks of nivolumab. Every patient had relapsed following autologous stem cell transplantation, and cohorts differed in brentuximab vedotin exposure. Thawed PBMCs yielded CD4+ T cells through magnetic negative selection.

The rearrangement joins TRBV7-2 to TRBJ2-3, with D possibly called TRBD1 or TRBD2 (7 bases each). The receptor was isolated from a human donor with classical Hodgkin lymphoma. This material consisted of CD4+ T cells from blood, taken before the fourth cycle of nivolumab. The DNA for the CDR3 is TGTGCCAGCAGTTTAACAGGGGAGGGTACGCAGTATTTT. It translates to CASSLTGEGTQYF.